The clone carrying this T cell receptor (beta chain) was detected only once. Random-hexamer reverse transcription was applied to roughly 0.45 to 1 ug RNA. Amplification of TCR beta CDR3 used immunoSEQ multiplex PCR across 54 Vbeta and 13 Jbeta. A single record per CDR3 protein comes from TCRdb applying MiXCR to the immunoSEQ multiplex PCR reads. Of about 180,000 distinct CDR3 sequences listed, around 94% are singletons. This sample is part of a study of CD8 T cells in Susac syndrome. The wider study: When blood was collected, patients with Susac syndrome were therapy-naive, were taking corticosteroids, or were receiving intravenous immunoglobulin alone.

The CDR3 extends over 16 amino acids. The junction had 3 bases not matched to a gene; V was cut back by 3 bases and J by 1 base. Germline V lookup: CDR1 SGHTA, CDR2 FQGNSA. Sequencing of TCR beta was performed on blood CD8+ T cells and on blood CD4+ T cells. Patients with Susac syndrome met diagnostic criteria defined recently for definite or probable disease. The V and J genes are TRBV7-2 and TRBJ2-3; 11 nucleotides match TRBD2. Material for sequencing was CD4+ T cells from PBMCs. The TCR comes from a human donor with Susac syndrome. Here the CDR3 DNA reads TGTGCCAGCAGCTTTTCTAGCGGGGGGCGCACAGATACGCAGTATTTT. It codes for CASSFSSGGRTDTQYF.